The TCR beta chain under discussion was sequenced for a study of regulatory T cells in long-lasting Graves disease. Study-wide points: Accuracy may have suffered from the small sample size. TRBV28, TRBJ1-2 and TRBJ2-5 were segments that persistent disease favored.

In the case of this clonotype: Antigen unknown.

This sample's time point: persistent/refractory GD, antithyroid drugs over 5 years with positive TRAb. Extracted RNA from PBMCs served as the source of the TCR library. Enrollment of patients was through an endocrinology department in Xi'an, China. EDTA tubes were used for drawing around 8.2 milliliters of peripheral blood. Arm-PCR of CDR3 regions and iRepertoire HTBI primers were the basis on which TCR beta libraries were built. TCRdb itself ran the multiplex PCR reads through MiXCR, one entry per CDR3 protein. The data contain about 660,000 distinct CDR3 sequences, around 30% of them singletons. Germline V lookup: CDR1 ENHRY, CDR2 SYGVKD. This CDR3 is 14 amino acids long. The ends lost 4 bases at V and 7 bases at J; junction bases unmatched: 6.

The source is a female donor with Graves disease. The V and J genes are TRBV10-3 and TRBJ1-5; 8 positions match TRBD1. Sequencing was performed on peripheral blood mononuclear cells (PBMCs), taken when the disease was refractory, from a patient treated with antithyroid drugs. The DNA of the CDR3 is TGTGCCATCAGTGGGACAGGGAGGGACCAGCCCCAGCATTTT. Protein product: CAISGTGRDQPQHF.